Below are 8 T cell receptor beta chains sequenced from a single sample in a study of OX40 agonist ivuxolimab in advanced cancers. The method was immunoSEQ multiplex PCR; TCRdb's version includes in-frame clones alone and lacks a portion of them. The sample includes around 30,000 clones, 80% to 90% of them seen just once. Sequences were derived from CD4+ or CD8+ T cells sorted from blood, sampled in a trial of the OX40 agonist ivuxolimab. These receptors were obtained from an adult with an advanced solid tumor such as melanoma, head and neck, liver or kidney cancer.

This chain links TRBV27 with TRBJ1-1, with 11 positions matching TRBD1. Germline assignment: CDR1 MNHEY and CDR2 SMNVEV (reference sequence). The CDR3 runs to 15 residues. With V trimmed by 5 bases and J by 5 bases, 7 bases remained unmatched. CDR3 DNA sequence: TGTGCCAGCAGTCCAGGGACAGGGGGTTCGACTGAAGCTTTCTTT. Its translation is CASSPGTGGSTEAFF.

The chain couples TRBV7-9 to TRBJ1-5; D uncertain. CDR3 length equals 13 residues. Germline V gene lookup returns CDR1 SEHNR and CDR2 FQNEAQ (reference sequence). V shed 4 bases and J shed 3 bases, with 7 bases lying between them. CDR3: CASSSEDNQPQHF. Written as DNA, the CDR3 is TGTGCCAGCAGCTCAGAGGACAATCAGCCCCAGCATTTT. The complete variable domain, with remaining parts taken from reference TRBV7-9 and TRBJ1-5, reads DTGVSQNPRHKITKRGQNVTFRCDPISEHNRLYWYRQTLGQGPEFLTYFQNEAQLEKSRLLSDRFSAERPKGSFSTLEIQRTEQGDSAMYLCASSSEDNQPQHFGDGTRLSIL.

V gene TRBV30 combines with J gene TRBJ1-2; no clear D. V was cut by 0 bases and J by 4 bases, with 9 bases left in between. CDR1 is GTSNPN, CDR2 SVGIG, per germline (reference sequence). This CDR3 has 13 amino acids. The CDR3, as DNA: TGTGCCTGGAGTGTACTCTGGGGCTATGGCTACACCTTC. Translation gives CAWSVLWGYGYTF. The whole variable domain, remainder taken from reference TRBV30 and TRBJ1-2, is SQTIHQWPATLVQPVGSPLSLECTVEGTSNPNLYWYRQAAGRGLQLLFYSVGIGQISSEVPQNLSASRPQDRQFILSSKKLLLSDSGFYLCAWSVLWGYGYTFGSGTRLTVV.

By its share, this clone is medium-sized. The CDR3 protein is CASSAVGGQAGNTIYF. The DNA for the CDR3 is TGTGCCAGCAGCGCGGTGGGGGGACAGGCTGGAAACACCATATATTTT. J is TRBJ1-3 and V is TRBV7-9; TRBD1 aligns across 8 bases. Germline assignment: CDR1 SEHNR and CDR2 FQNEAQ (reference sequence). This CDR3 spans 16 amino acids. V dropped 5 bases and J dropped 2; count of bases not matched to a gene: 8.

The gene calls are TRBV11-2 and TRBJ2-7, with D possibly TRBD2 on 5 matching bases. CDR3 length equals 15 residues. Trimming removed 5 bases at V and 2 bases at J, with 16 bases between. In germline, CDR1 is SGHAT, CDR2 FQNNGV. The CDR3 nucleotides read TGTGCCAGCAGCCTCGGACTTAGTACTACCTACGAGCAGTACTTC. Its protein product is CASSLGLSTTYEQYF.

The rearrangement uses TRBV6-6 and TRBJ2-3; D may be TRBD2 (5 bases). This CDR3 has 15 amino acids. With 4 bases removed from V and 0 bases from J, the gap between germline ends came to 11 bases. Germline V gives CDR1 MNHNY, CDR2 SVGAGI (reference sequence). CDR3 residues: CASSSLALSTDTQYF. The DNA of the CDR3 is TGTGCCAGCAGTTCGTTAGCGCTGAGCACAGATACGCAGTATTTT.

CDR3 sequence: CASSSGREQFF. CDR3 DNA sequence: TGTGCCAGCTCCTCGGGCAGGGAGCAGTTCTTC. V is TRBV7-9 and J is TRBJ2-1; D is unclear. V gave up 8 bases and J gave up 10 bases, with 12 bases separating them. The CDR3 loop spans 11 amino acids. Germline lookup yields CDR1 SEHNR and CDR2 FQNEAQ (reference sequence).

The rearrangement joins TRBV15 to TRBJ2-1; the match to TRBD2 covers 11 bases. CDR1 is LNHNV, CDR2 YYDKDF, per germline (reference sequence). This CDR3 region has 16 residues. The trim removed 0 bases at V and 4 bases at J, leaving 2 bases unmatched. The CDR3 is CATSREGTSGYNEQFF. The DNA for the CDR3 is TGTGCCACCAGCAGAGAAGGGACTAGCGGTTACAATGAGCAGTTCTTC.